The sequence of this T cell receptor beta chain was determined in a study of shared clonotypes between healthy human individuals (dated by TCRdb to between 2020 and 2021). For context, the study as a whole: A couple of women and three men aged 18 to 49 years were included in the cohort. Leukapheresis yielded between about 0.85 and 10 billion PBMCs per donor. For each donor, CD4 naive and CD4 memory were each run on three plates, CD8 naive on two plates, and CD8 memory on one plate. To increase sequencing depth and limit assay-specific biases, TCR repertoire library preparation and sequencing were carried out by different laboratories using diverse techniques. To estimate repertoire size and how much clonotype sharing occurs between individuals, the study deeply sequenced the blood TCR repertoires of about 5 healthy adults.

Points the paper makes about the study in general: Pairwise subsampling indicated that sequencing depth was expected to affect the degree of clonotype sharing among donors. Around 5% of naive CD4, around 4% of naive CD8, approximately 2% of memory CD4, and more than 0.35% of memory CD8 clonotypes were shared across several donors. Sampling was restricted to blood, and TCR repertoires in tissues likely differ from the TCR repertoires found in blood. Incomplete sequencing was indicated by rarefaction of sorted-subset datasets, despite the large sequencing depth. Naive subsets generally had larger estimated clonotype richness than memory subsets. The small number of donors limited the genetic and exposure-history diversity represented. Compared with non-shared clonotypes, clonotypes shared by all four sorted-subset donors had higher generation probabilities.

The donors were healthy, HIV-negative adults with no recently reported acute infections or vaccinations. Only Caucasian adults living in Nashville, Tennessee, USA were represented among the donors. CD4+ T cells were enriched through magnetic negative selection, after which naive cells were positively selected on CD45RA and the remaining negative fraction served as the memory subset. Blood was collected by leukapheresis, and PBMCs were isolated by Ficoll-Histopaque density gradient centrifugation and then cryopreserved in liquid nitrogen vapor phase. Analytical flow cytometry was used to check the purity and quantity of each magnetically sorted T cell population. From each sorted fraction, genomic DNA was isolated and quantified by UV absorbance on a Nanodrop 2000c. The CDR3 runs 14 amino acids, cysteine and phenylalanine included. Only the CDR3 part of the read is kept: 42 bases, read in frame from the first base. CDR1 is given as KGHSH and CDR2 as LQKENI, both from the germline V gene. V is pared back by 4 bases and J by 1 base, with 10 bases lying between the germline termini.

Using the deep immunoSEQ assay, TCR CDR3 regions were amplified from genomic DNA by multiplex PCR. Genomic DNA extracted from each cell subset was distributed evenly over all wells of several immunoSEQ 96-well plates, and each plate served as one replicate. Each replicate PCR for sorted subsets received about 0.2 ug genomic DNA, equal to about 30,000 T cell genomes. Purified libraries were measured with a Qubit 3.0 fluorometer, size-checked on a Bioanalyzer 2100, and measured again with the KAPA Library Quantification kit. Every immunoSEQ 96-well plate was sequenced on a dedicated single-read 150-cycle Illumina NextSeq 550 flow cell. On the study's bioinformatics: Because the immunoSEQ output held only junctional sequences and lacked quality scores, the filtering could not match the filtering applied to full-length reads. To assign V/J genes and CDR3, sequences were annotated against IMGT germline references using PyIR, a Python wrapper for IgBLAST v1.9. Reads were removed for weak V/J assignments (E-value above 1e-6), missing CDR3, stop codons, out-of-frame junctions, or ambiguous translated residues. V3J clonotypes were defined as sequences sharing the same inferred V gene, J gene, and CDR3 amino acid sequence. Percentage overlap between repertoires was computed as shared unique clonotypes divided by the size of the smaller repertoire. RTK rarefaction, the Chao1 estimator, and Recon v2.1 estimates of unobserved clonotypes were used to assess repertoire richness. For all TCRbeta clonotypes obtained by the gDNA method from several donors, generation probabilities were computed with OLGA. Drawn from immuneACCESS, this table holds only the in-frame rearrangements with V and J called that TCRdb kept. Clones are partly lost; checked studies trace under half to an unresolved V gene and leave the rest unexplained. D and trimming come from the DNA, and the V and J calls and clone size come from that table. Counted in this sample were more than 2 million clones; 95% of them appeared once. 0.1% to 0.15% of the sample rests with the top ten.

Concerning this clone: Its antigen target is currently unknown. Base-call qualities are not available, and no considerably larger clone is one nucleotide away.

The TCR was taken from a young man in good health. Sequenced: naive CD4+ T cells sorted from blood. Sample cell subset or site, as interpreted from the label and publication: CD45RA+ positively selected. The receptor chain draws on TRBV18 and TRBJ1-1, with the D gene call left open. The CDR3 amino acid sequence is: CASSRSGSNTEAFF. The DNA sequence is TGTGCCAGCTCACGCTCGGGGTCGAACACTGAAGCTTTCTTT. With the portions outside the CDR3 filled from the reference TRBV18 and TRBJ1-1 genes, the complete variable region becomes NAGVMQNPRHLVRRRGQEARLRCSPMKGHSHVYWYRQLPEEGLKFMVYLQKENIIDESGMPKERFSAEFPKEGPSILRIQQVVRGDSAAYFCASSRSGSNTEAFFGQGTRLTVV.